A selection of T cell receptor beta chains follows, all from one sample in a study of blood T cell repertoires in COVID-19. Method: immunoSEQ multiplex PCR; TCRdb's copy keeps in-frame clones and lacks some. The sample contains some 41,000 clones, 80% to 90% of which appear only once. The sample taken for sequencing was peripheral blood. The receptors were sampled from a man aged 35-49 years with active COVID-19. Both conserved end residues are part of each CDR3. The D gene is left open where the match is weak. Some rows mark clone size as missing; the rest say once, few, many or name a class of expanded clone.

>TRBV29-1|TRBD2|TRBJ2-3|once
TGCAGCGTCGAGGGGAGGGGCTCCCCCGATACGCAGTATTTT
CSVEGRGSPDTQYF
>TRBV2|NA|TRBJ2-3|NA
TGTGCCAGCAGTGTAAGCCTCCCAGATACGCAGTATTTT
CASSVSLPDTQYF
>TRBV6-1|TRBD1|TRBJ1-4|few
TGTGCCAGCAGTGAAGGCGAGGGCCAGGGGGCTGAAAAACTGTTTTTT
CASSEGEGQGAEKLFF
>TRBV9|NA|TRBJ1-1|once
TGTGCCAGCAGCGTAAAGGGTACTAGCGACACTGAAGCTTTCTTT
CASSVKGTSDTEAFF
>TRBV2|TRBD2|TRBJ2-7|NA
TGTGCCAGCATTTTACCCTGGGAGGGTCCATACTACGAGCAGTACTTC
CASILPWEGPYYEQYF
>TRBV9|NA|TRBJ2-7|NA
TGTGCCAGCAGCGTAGCGGGGGGCAGATCCTTTCCCTACGAGCAGTACTTC
CASSVAGGRSFPYEQYF
>TRBV30|NA|TRBJ2-7|NA
TGTGCCTGGAGCCGAATGACAGGCGGGGAGCAGTACTTC
CAWSRMTGGEQYF
>TRBV4-1|NA|TRBJ1-4|NA
TGCGCCAGCAGCCCCCTCCCCCAGACAGCGGAGGGAAAACTGTTTTTT
CASSPLPQTAEGKLFF
>TRBV4-2|NA|TRBJ2-1|NA
TGTGCCAGCAGCCAAGATCTGGAGCACCCAGCTAATGAGCAGTTCTTC
CASSQDLEHPANEQFF
>TRBV5-1|TRBD1|TRBJ1-6|few
TGCGCCAGCAGCTTGGAGGGGGCTCGGAATTCACCCCTCCACTTT
CASSLEGARNSPLHF
>TRBV7-8|TRBD2|TRBJ2-1|NA
TGTGCCAGCAGCCCGAGGGAATGGACTAGCGGAAGCAATGAGCAGTTCTTC
CASSPREWTSGSNEQFF
>TRBV19|NA|TRBJ1-3|NA
TGTGCCAGTAGCACCCGAACAGGGTCAGGAAACACCATATATTTT
CASSTRTGSGNTIYF
>TRBV27|NA|TRBJ2-1|NA
TGTGCCAGCAGTTTATCGCTCGGGACTTCCTACAATGAGCAGTTCTTC
CASSLSLGTSYNEQFF
>TRBV6-5|NA|TRBJ2-7|NA
TGTGCCAGCAGTCCGGGACAAAGCTCCTACGAGCAGTACTTC
CASSPGQSSYEQYF
>TRBV19|NA|TRBJ2-3|NA
TGTGCCAGTAGTATCCCCGGGGCAGGGGCAGATACGCAGTATTTT
CASSIPGAGADTQYF
>TRBV5-1|TRBD1|TRBJ2-1|NA
TGCGCCAGCAGCGCGGGGACAGGGGGTTACAATGAGCAGTTCTTC
CASSAGTGGYNEQFF
>TRBV5-1|NA|TRBJ1-1|few
TGCGCCAGCAGCTTGGAGACTAACACTGAAGCTTTCTTT
CASSLETNTEAFF
>TRBV24-1|NA|TRBJ2-1|NA
TGTGCCACCAGTGAGCCCTCATTGGGGAGTTCGTACAATGAGCAGTTCTTC
CATSEPSLGSSYNEQFF
>TRBV6-5|NA|TRBJ1-2|NA
TGTGCCAGCCGACTGACAGTTACAAATAACTATGGCTACACCTTC
CASRLTVTNNYGYTF
>TRBV20-1|NA|TRBJ2-3|NA
TGCAGTGCGGTCGGGAATACGCAGTATTTT
CSAVGNTQYF
>TRBV19|NA|TRBJ2-1|NA
TGTGCCAGCAGAGGACCCGCGGGGGCAAGAAGCGGTGAGCAGTTCTTC
CASRGPAGARSGEQFF
>TRBV24-1|NA|TRBJ1-5|NA
TGTGCCACCAGTGACCCCAGTGGGCCCCAGCATTTT
CATSDPSGPQHF
>TRBV4-2|TRBD2|TRBJ2-1|NA
TGTGCCAGCAGCCAAGATGCGGGAGTCGACAATGAGCAGTTCTTC
CASSQDAGVDNEQFF
>TRBV6-1|NA|TRBJ2-1|NA
TGTGCCAGCAGTAAAGAGCTGCGGCGGGGCTGGGGTGAGCAGTTCTTC
CASSKELRRGWGEQFF
>TRBV5-1|NA|TRBJ2-6|NA
TGCGCCAGCAGCTTGTTCCTGGGGCGGGATGGGGCCAACGTCCTGACTTTC
CASSLFLGRDGANVLTF
>TRBV3-1/TRBV3-2|NA|TRBJ1-6|NA
TGTGCCAGCAGCCCTCGGGGTTCACCCCTCCACTTT
CASSPRGSPLHF
>TRBV11-2|NA|TRBJ2-1|NA
TGTGCCAGCAGCCCACTAGAAACTGGTGAGCAGTTCTTC
CASSPLETGEQFF
>TRBV9|TRBD2|TRBJ2-1|NA
TGTGCCAGCAGCGTTAAGTGGGAGGGCCGGAATGAGCAGTTCTTC
CASSVKWEGRNEQFF
>TRBV2|NA|TRBJ2-3|NA
TGTGCCCTGCCCGGGGGTGGGCAGTATTTT
CALPGGGQYF
>TRBV28|TRBD1|TRBJ1-1|NA
TGTGCCAGCGCCAACGACAGGGAGGAAGGAGCTTTCTTT
CASANDREEGAFF
>TRBV6-2/TRBV6-3|TRBD1|TRBJ1-2|once
TGTGCCAGCAGTTACCCCAGCAGGGGGATTAACTATGGCTACACCTTC
CASSYPSRGINYGYTF
>TRBV10-3|NA|TRBJ2-7|once
TGTGCCATCAGTGTAACGGCGGGCAGAGCCTACGAGCAGTACTTC
CAISVTAGRAYEQYF
>TRBV6-6|NA|TRBJ2-1|NA
TGTGCCAGCAGTTTGGGGCCGTACAATGAGCAGTTCTTC
CASSLGPYNEQFF
>TRBV24-1|NA|TRBJ1-1|NA
TGTGCCACCAGTGGGGGGGGAGGGGGCACTGAAGCTTTCTTT
CATSGGGGGTEAFF
>TRBV2|NA|TRBJ1-6|NA
TGTGCCAGCAGCCTCCGGGGATTGAGCTCCTATAATTCACCCCTCCACTTT
CASSLRGLSSYNSPLHF
>TRBV4-1|TRBD1|TRBJ2-2|NA
TGCGCCAGCAGCCAAGATTTAAGGACAGGGTTGAACGGGGAGCTGTTTTTT
CASSQDLRTGLNGELFF
>TRBV15|NA|TRBJ2-7|medium-sized
TGTGCCACCAGCAGAGAGTACGCGGCCAAAGAGCAGTACTTC
CATSREYAAKEQYF
>TRBV5-5|NA|TRBJ1-1|NA
TGTGCCAGCAGCTTCGGCGGGAATGAAGCTTTCTTT
CASSFGGNEAFF
>TRBV12-3/TRBV12-4|NA|TRBJ1-5|NA
TGTGCCAGCAGCCTCGGACACTTTCAGCCCCAGCATTTT
CASSLGHFQPQHF
>TRBV3-1/TRBV3-2|NA|TRBJ1-2|NA
TGTGCCAGCAGCCCATGGGACTTGGGGAACTATGGCTACACCTTC
CASSPWDLGNYGYTF
>TRBV4-1|NA|TRBJ2-7|NA
TGCGCCAGCAGCCAGGGCGGGATCTCCTACGAGCAGTACTTC
CASSQGGISYEQYF
>TRBV28|TRBD1|TRBJ1-5|NA
TGTGCCAGCAGTTTATCCGGGACAGGGGGTCAGCCCCAGCATTTT
CASSLSGTGGQPQHF